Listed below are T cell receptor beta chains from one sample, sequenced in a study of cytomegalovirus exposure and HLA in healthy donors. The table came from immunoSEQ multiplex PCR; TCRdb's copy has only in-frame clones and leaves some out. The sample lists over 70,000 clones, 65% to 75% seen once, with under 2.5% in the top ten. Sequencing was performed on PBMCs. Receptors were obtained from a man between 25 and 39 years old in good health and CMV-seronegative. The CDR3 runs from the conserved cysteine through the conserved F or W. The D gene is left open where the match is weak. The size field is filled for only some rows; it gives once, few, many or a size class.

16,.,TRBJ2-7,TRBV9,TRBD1,TGTGCCAGCAGCCCCCCCTCCGGGACAGGGGACGACGAGCAGTACTTC,CASSPPSGTGDDEQYF
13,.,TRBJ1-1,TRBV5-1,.,TGCGCCAGCAGCTTGGTAGGCGGGTATCGAGCTTTCTTT,CASSLVGGYRAFF
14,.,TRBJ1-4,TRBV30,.,TGTGCCTGGGGTCCTGCGGGGGGGCCCGCAAAACTGTTTTTT,CAWGPAGGPAKLFF
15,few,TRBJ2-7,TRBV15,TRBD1,TGTGCCACCAGCAGAAAGACAGGGGGTGCCTACGAGCAGTACTTC,CATSRKTGGAYEQYF
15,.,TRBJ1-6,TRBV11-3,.,TGTGCCAGCAGCTTGCCGGGACGGGGGAATTCACCCCTCCACTTT,CASSLPGRGNSPLHF
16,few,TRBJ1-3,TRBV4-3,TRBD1,TGCGCCAGCAGCAAGGACAGGTGGAACTCTGGAAACACCATATATTTT,CASSKDRWNSGNTIYF
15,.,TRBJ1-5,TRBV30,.,TGTCCCTGGAGTGTCTTTTCAGGGGAGGGACAGCCCCAGCATTTT,CPWSVFSGEGQPQHF
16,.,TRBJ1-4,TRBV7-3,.,TGTGCCAGCAGCTTAGTCGGCGATCCAGGTAATGAAAAACTGTTTTTT,CASSLVGDPGNEKLFF
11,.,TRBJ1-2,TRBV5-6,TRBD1,TGTGCCAGCAGCGGACAGGGAACCACCACCTTC,CASSGQGTTTF
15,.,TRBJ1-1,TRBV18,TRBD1,TGTGCCAGCTCCCAGACGGCGGGACAGCAAACTGAAGCTTTCTTT,CASSQTAGQQTEAFF
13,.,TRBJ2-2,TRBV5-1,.,TGCGCCAGCAGCTTGGCCTACACCGGGGAGCTGTTTTTT,CASSLAYTGELFF
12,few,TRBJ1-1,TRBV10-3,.,TGTGCCATCAGGTCAACAGGGCCCGAAGCTTTCTTT,CAIRSTGPEAFF
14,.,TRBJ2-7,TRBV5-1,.,TGCGCCAGCAGCCGTTCCGGGACATCTTACGAGCAGTACTTC,CASSRSGTSYEQYF
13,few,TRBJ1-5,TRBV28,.,TGTGCCAGCAGTTTAGGAGGGGTCCAGCCCCAGCATTTT,CASSLGGVQPQHF
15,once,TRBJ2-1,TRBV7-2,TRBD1,TGTGCCAGCAGCGTAGACAGGGTCACCTACAATGAGCAGTTCTTC,CASSVDRVTYNEQFF
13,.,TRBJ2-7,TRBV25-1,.,TGTGCCAGCAGTCCCCGCTACAGGGTTGAGCAGTACTTC,CASSPRYRVEQYF
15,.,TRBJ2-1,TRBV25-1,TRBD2,TGTGCCAGCAGTCACACTAGCGATTACTACAATGAGCAGTTCTTC,CASSHTSDYYNEQFF
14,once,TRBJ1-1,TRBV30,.,TGTGCCTGGAACGGGAACCTGCTGGGTACTGAAGCTTTCTTT,CAWNGNLLGTEAFF
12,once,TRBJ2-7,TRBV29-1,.,TGCAGCGTTGAGGAGACAGCCTACGAGCAGTACTTC,CSVEETAYEQYF
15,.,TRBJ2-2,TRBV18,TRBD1,TGTGCCAGCTCACCCGTCGGACAGGCGACCGGGGAGCTGTTTTTT,CASSPVGQATGELFF
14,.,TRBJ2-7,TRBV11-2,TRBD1,TGTGCCAGCAGCTACCGGACAGGGTTCTACGAGCAGTACTTC,CASSYRTGFYEQYF
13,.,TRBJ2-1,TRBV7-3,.,TGTGCCAGCAGCTTAATGTGGGGAGATGAGCAGTTCTTC,CASSLMWGDEQFF
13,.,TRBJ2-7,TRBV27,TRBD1,TGTGCCAGCAGTCCGGGACAGGGCTACGAGCAGTACTTC,CASSPGQGYEQYF
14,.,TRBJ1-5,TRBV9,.,TGTGCCAGCAGCGCCGTCCCAGGCAATCAGCCCCAGCATTTT,CASSAVPGNQPQHF
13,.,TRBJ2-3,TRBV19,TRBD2,TGTGCCAGTTCCAGCGGGGAGCGGGATACGCAGTATTTT,CASSSGERDTQYF
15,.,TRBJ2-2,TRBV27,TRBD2,TGTGCCAGCAGTCCCTCCCTGAGCGGGAACGGGGAGCTGTTTTTT,CASSPSLSGNGELFF
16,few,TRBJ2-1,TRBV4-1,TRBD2,TGCGCCCGCAGCATTTGGGCTAGCGGGAGTTCAAATGAGCAGTTCTTC,CARSIWASGSSNEQFF
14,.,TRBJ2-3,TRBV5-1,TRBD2,TGCGCCAGCAGGGCGGGGGGAAGCACAGATACGCAGTATTTT,CASRAGGSTDTQYF
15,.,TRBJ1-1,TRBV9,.,TGTGCCAGCAGCGCCCCAACAGGCCTGCCCACTGAAGCTTTCTTT,CASSAPTGLPTEAFF
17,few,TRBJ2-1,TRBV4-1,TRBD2,TGCGCCAGCAGCCAAGACGCAGCGGGGGGCTCCTACAATGAGCAGTTCTTC,CASSQDAAGGSYNEQFF
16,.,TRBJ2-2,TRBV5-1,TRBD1,TGCGCCAGCAGCTTTTTGACAGGGAATCTCCCCGGGGAGCTGTTTTTT,CASSFLTGNLPGELFF
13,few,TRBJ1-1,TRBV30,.,TGTGCCTGGAGACTACAACCGAACACTGAAGCTTTCTTT,CAWRLQPNTEAFF
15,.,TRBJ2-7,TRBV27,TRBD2,TGTGCCAGCAGTCCGAAGCGGGAGCCCTCCTACGAGCAGTACTTC,CASSPKREPSYEQYF
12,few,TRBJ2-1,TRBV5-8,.,TGTGCCAGCAGCTCCGGGTACAATGAGCAGTTCTTC,CASSSGYNEQFF
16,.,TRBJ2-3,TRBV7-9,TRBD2,TGTGCCAGCAGCTTGGTACTAGCGGTTAGCACAGATACGCAGTATTTT,CASSLVLAVSTDTQYF
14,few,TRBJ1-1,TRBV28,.,TGTGCCAGCAGTTTGAAAAGCGTGAACACTGAAGCTTTCTTT,CASSLKSVNTEAFF
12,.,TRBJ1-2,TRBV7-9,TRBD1,TGTGCCAGCAGACCGACAGGGGGGGGCTACACCTTC,CASRPTGGGYTF
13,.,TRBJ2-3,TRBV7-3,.,TGTGCCAGCAGCTTATCTCCGTCGGATACGCAGTATTTT,CASSLSPSDTQYF
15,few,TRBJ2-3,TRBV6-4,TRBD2,TGTGCCAGCAGCCAAATAGCGGGGGAGGTAGATACGCAGTATTTT,CASSQIAGEVDTQYF
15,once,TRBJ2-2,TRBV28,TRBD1,TGTGCCAGCAGTTCCGGGACAGAGAACACCGGGGAGCTGTTTTTT,CASSSGTENTGELFF
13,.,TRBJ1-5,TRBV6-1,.,TGTGCCAGCAGTCCTTATAGCAATCAGCCCCAGCATTTT,CASSPYSNQPQHF
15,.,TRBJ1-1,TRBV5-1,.,TGCGCCAGCAGCTCCCCGGACAGCCGGAACACTGAAGCTTTCTTT,CASSSPDSRNTEAFF
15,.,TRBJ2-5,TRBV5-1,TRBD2,TGCGCCAGCAGCTTGCAACGGGGGGGGCAAGAGACCCAGTACTTC,CASSLQRGGQETQYF
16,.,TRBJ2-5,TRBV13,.,TGTGCCAGCAGCTTAGGCCTTAGAGGCAGTCAAGAGACCCAGTACTTC,CASSLGLRGSQETQYF
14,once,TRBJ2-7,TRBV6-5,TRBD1,TGTGCCAGCAGTCTAACAGGGGGGACCCACGAGCAGTACTTC,CASSLTGGTHEQYF
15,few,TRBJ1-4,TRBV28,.,TGTGCCAGCAGCCTAGGGGGTGGCACTAATGAAAAACTGTTTTTT,CASSLGGGTNEKLFF
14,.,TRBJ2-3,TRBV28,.,TGTGCCAGCAGTTTTCGTGGCGGAACAGATACGCAGTATTTT,CASSFRGGTDTQYF
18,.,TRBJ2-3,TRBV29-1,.,TGCAGCGTTGAAGACGTAGGCAGGCCCAGAACTAGCACAGATACGCAGTATTTT,CSVEDVGRPRTSTDTQYF
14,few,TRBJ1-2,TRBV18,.,TGTGCCAGCTCACTTTTTACGGGGGACTATGGCTACACCTTC,CASSLFTGDYGYTF
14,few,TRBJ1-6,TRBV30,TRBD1,TGTGCCTGGAACGGGGGACAGGGAGATTCACCCCTCCACTTT,CAWNGGQGDSPLHF
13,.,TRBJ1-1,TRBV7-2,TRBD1,TGTGCCAGCAGGGACAGGGAGAACACTGAAGCTTTCTTT,CASRDRENTEAFF